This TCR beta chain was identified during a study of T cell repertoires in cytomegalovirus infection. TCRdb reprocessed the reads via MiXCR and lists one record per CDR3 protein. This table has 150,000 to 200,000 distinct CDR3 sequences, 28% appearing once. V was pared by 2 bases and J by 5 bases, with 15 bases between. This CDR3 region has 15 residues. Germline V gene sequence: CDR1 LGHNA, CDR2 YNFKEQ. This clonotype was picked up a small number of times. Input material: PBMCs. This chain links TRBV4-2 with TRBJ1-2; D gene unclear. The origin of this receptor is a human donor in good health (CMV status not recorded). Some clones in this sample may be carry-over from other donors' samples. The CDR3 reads CASSQRRGVEYGYTF. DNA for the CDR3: TGTGCCAGCAGCCAAAGACGGGGTGTGGAGTATGGCTACACCTTC.